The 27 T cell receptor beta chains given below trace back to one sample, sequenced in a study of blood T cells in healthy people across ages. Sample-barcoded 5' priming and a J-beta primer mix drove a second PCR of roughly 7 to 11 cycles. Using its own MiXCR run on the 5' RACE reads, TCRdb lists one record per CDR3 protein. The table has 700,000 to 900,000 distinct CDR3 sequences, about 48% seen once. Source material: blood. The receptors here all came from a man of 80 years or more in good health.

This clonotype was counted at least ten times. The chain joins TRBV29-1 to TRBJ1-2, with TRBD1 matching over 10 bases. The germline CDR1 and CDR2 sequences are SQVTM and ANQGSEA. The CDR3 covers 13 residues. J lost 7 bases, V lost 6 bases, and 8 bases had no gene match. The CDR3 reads CSVPGQGISGYTF. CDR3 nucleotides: TGCAGCGTCCCGGGACAGGGGATTTCTGGCTACACCTTC.

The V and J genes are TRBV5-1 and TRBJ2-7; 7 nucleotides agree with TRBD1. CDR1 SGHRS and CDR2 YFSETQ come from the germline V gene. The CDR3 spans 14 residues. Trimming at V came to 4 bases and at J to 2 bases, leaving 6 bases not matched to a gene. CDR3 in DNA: TGCGCCAGCAGCCTTCCGGGACAGACCTACGAGCAGTACTTC. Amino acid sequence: CASSLPGQTYEQYF.

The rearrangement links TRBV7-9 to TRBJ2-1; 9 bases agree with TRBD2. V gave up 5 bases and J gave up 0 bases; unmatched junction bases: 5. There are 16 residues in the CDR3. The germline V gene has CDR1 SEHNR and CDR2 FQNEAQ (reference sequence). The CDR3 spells CASSRGLASSYNEQFF. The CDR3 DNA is TGTGCCAGCAGCCGCGGACTAGCGAGCTCCTACAATGAGCAGTTCTTC.

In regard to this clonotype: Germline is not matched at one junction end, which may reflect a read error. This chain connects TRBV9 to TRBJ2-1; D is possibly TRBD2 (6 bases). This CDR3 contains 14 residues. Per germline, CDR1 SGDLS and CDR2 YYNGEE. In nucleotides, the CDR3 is TGCGCCAGCAGCCAGCGGGCAGAATACAATGAGCAGTTCTTC. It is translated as CASSQRAEYNEQFF.

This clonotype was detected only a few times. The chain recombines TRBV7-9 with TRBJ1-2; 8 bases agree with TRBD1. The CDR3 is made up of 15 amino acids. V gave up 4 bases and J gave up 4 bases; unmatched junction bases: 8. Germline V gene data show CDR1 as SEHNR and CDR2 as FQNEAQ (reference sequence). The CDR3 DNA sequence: TGTGCCAGCAGCTCCCAGGGGGCCGCGACCTATGGCTACACCTTC. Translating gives CASSSQGAATYGYTF.

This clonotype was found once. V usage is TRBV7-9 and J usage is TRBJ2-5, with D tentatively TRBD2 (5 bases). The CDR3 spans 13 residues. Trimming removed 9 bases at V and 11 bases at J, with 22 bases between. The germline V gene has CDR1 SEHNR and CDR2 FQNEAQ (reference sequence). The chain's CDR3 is CASSLPRTGEQYF. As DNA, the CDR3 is TGTGCCAGTAGCCTCCCGCGGACCGGGGAGCAGTACTTC.

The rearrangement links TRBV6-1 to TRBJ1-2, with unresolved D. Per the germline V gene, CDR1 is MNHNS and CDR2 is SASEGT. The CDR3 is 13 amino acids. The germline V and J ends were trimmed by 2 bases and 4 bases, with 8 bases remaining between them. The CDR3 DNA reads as TGTGCCAGCAGTGAAATACTAACCTATGGCTACACCTTC. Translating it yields CASSEILTYGYTF.

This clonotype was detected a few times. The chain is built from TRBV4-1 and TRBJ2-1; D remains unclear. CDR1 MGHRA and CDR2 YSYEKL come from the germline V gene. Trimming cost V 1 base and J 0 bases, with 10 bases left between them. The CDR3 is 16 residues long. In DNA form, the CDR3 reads TGCGCCAGCAGCCAAGCTGGGCTATCCTCCTACAATGAGCAGTTCTTC. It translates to CASSQAGLSSYNEQFF.

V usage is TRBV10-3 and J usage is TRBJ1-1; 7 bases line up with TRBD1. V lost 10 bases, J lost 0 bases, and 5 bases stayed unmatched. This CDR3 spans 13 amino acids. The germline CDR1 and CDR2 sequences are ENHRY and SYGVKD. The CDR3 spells CATAGQLNTEAFF. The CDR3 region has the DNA TGTGCCACGGCGGGACAGTTGAACACTGAAGCTTTCTTT.

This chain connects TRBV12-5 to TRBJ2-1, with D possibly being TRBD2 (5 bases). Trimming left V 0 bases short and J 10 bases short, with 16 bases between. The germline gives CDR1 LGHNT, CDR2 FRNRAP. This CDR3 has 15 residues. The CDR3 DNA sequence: TGTGCTAGTGGTTTGGTCCCAGATGACTACGGGGAGCAGTTCTTC. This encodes CASGLVPDDYGEQFF.

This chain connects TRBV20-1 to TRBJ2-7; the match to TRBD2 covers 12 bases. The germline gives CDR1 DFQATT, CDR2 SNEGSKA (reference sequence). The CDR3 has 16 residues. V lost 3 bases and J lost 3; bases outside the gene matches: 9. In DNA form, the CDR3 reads TGCAGTGCTAGTCTTCTAGCGGGAGGGTCCCTCTACGAGCAGTACTTC. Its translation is CSASLLAGGSLYEQYF.

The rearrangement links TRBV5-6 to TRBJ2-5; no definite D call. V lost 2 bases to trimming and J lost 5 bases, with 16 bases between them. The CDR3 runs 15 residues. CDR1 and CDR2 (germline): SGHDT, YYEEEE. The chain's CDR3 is CASSLIAGVSETQYF. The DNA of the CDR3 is TGTGCCAGCAGCTTAATAGCAGGAGTTTCTGAGACCCAGTACTTC.

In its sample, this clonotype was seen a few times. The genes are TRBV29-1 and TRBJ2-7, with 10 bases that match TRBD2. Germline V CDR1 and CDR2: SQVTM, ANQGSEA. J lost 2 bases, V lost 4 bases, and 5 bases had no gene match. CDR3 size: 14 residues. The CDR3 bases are TGCAGCGTTGGGGCTAGCGGGGGAGCCTACGAGCAGTACTTC. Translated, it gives CSVGASGGAYEQYF.

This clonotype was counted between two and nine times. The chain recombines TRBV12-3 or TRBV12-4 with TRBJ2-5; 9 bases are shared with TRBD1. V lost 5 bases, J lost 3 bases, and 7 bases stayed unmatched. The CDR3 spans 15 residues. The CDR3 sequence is CASSAGGQGKETQYF. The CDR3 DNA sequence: TGTGCCAGCAGTGCCGGGGGACAGGGTAAAGAGACCCAGTACTTC.

The CDR3 region has the DNA TGTGCCAGCAATACCGGGACAACCCTTATCGCCCTCCACTTT. It yields the protein CASNTGTTLIALHF. The rearrangement joins TRBV28 to TRBJ1-6; a weak D match, TRBD1 (6 bases). Germline-derived CDR1 and CDR2 are MDHEN and SYDVKM. The V end lost 7 bases, the J end lost 14 bases, and 21 bases lay between the germline ends. The CDR3 extends over 14 amino acids.

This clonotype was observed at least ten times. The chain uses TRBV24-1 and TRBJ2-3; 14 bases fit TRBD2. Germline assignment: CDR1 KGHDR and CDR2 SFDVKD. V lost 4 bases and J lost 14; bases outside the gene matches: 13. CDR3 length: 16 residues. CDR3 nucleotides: TGTGCCACCAGTGACGCGGGACTAGCGGGAGACAGATACGCGTATTTT. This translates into CATSDAGLAGDRYAYF.

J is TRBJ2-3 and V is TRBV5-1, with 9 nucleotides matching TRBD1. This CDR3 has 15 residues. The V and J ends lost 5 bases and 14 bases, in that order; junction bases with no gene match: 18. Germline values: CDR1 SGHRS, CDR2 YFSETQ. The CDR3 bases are TGCGCCAGCAGTTCCGGGACAGGGAATCACAGATACGCGTATTTT. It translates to CASSSGTGNHRYAYF.

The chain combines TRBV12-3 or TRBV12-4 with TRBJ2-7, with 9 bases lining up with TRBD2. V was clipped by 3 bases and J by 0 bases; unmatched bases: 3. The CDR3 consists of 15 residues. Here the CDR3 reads CASSLTSGDSYEQYF. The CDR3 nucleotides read TGTGCCAGCAGTTTGACTAGCGGTGACTCCTACGAGCAGTACTTC.

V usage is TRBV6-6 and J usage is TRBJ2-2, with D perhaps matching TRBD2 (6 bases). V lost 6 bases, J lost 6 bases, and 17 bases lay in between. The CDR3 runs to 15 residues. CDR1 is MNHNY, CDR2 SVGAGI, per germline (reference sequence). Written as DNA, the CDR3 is TGTGCCAGCAGGGGCCTAGCGTATGACGCCGGGGAGCTGTTTTTT. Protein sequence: CASRGLAYDAGELFF.

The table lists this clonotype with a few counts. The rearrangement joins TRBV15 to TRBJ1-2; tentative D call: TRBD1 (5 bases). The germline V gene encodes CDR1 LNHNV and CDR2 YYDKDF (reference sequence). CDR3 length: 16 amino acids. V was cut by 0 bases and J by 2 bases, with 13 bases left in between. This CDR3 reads CATSRDAQGVNYGYTF. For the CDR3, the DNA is TGTGCCACCAGCAGAGATGCCCAGGGTGTAAACTATGGCTACACCTTC.

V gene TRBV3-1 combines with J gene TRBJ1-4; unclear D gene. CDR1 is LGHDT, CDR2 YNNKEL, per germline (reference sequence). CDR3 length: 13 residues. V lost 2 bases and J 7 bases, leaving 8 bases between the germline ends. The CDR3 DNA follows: TGTGCCAGCAGCCAAAGGGAAATTGAAAAACTGTTTTTT. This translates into CASSQREIEKLFF.

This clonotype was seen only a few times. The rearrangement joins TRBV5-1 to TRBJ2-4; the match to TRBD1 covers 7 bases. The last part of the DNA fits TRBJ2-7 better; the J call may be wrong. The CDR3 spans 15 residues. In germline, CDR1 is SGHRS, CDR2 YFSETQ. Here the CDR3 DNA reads TGCGCCAGCAGCTTGGGGGCAGGGGGATCCGGCGAGCAGTACTTC. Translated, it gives CASSLGAGGSGEQYF.

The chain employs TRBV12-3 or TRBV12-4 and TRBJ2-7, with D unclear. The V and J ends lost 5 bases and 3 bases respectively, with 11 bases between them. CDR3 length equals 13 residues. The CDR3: CASSARLSYEQYF. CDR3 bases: TGTGCCAGCAGTGCTCGACTTAGCTACGAGCAGTACTTC.

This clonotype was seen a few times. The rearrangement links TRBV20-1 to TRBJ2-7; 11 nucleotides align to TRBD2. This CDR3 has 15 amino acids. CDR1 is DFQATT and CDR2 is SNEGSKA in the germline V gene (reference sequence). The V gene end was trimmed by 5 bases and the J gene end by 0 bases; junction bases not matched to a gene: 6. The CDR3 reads CSARSGTSGSYEQYF. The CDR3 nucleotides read TGCAGTGCTCGGTCCGGGACTAGCGGCTCCTACGAGCAGTACTTC.

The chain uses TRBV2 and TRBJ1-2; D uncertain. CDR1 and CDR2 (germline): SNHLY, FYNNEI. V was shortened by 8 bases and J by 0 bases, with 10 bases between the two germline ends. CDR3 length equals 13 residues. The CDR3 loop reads CASARASNYGYTF. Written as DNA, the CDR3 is TGTGCCAGCGCGAGGGCCTCTAACTATGGCTACACCTTC.

The CDR3 loop reads CASSPPGQDYEQYF. CDR3 sequence (DNA): TGTGCCAGCTCACCACCGGGACAGGATTACGAGCAGTACTTC. The chain carries TRBV18 and TRBJ2-7; 8 nucleotides agree with TRBD1. This CDR3 contains 14 residues. V shed 0 bases and J 4 bases; nucleotides not matched to a gene: 2. Germline V gene lookup returns CDR1 KGHSH and CDR2 LQKENI. The variable domain in full, with the rest retrieved from reference TRBV18 and TRBJ2-7, is NAGVMQNPRHLVRRRGQEARLRCSPMKGHSHVYWYRQLPEEGLKFMVYLQKENIIDESGMPKERFSAEFPKEGPSILRIQQVVRGDSAAYFCASSPPGQDYEQYFGPGTRLTVT.

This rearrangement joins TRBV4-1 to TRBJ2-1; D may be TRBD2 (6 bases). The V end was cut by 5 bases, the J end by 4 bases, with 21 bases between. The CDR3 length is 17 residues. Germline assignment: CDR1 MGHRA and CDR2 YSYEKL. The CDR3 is CASSSGILARKYNEQFF. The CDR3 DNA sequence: TGCGCCAGCAGCTCGGGGATACTAGCTAGGAAATACAATGAGCAGTTCTTC.